The 4 T cell receptor beta chains presented below share a single source sample, sequenced in a study of brain T cells in children with intractable seizures. TCRdb's table, derived via immunoSEQ multiplex PCR, lists solely in-frame clones and lacks some. Of tens of thousands of clones in the sample, approximately 94% were seen once. The material sequenced was peripheral blood, taken at surgery. The receptors originated from a boy aged 10-17 years with focal cortical dysplasia and intractable seizures.

This sequence joins TRBV29-1 and TRBJ2-1, with D perhaps TRBD2 (6 bases). The CDR3 loop spans 13 amino acids. From germline, CDR1 is SQVTM and CDR2 ANQGSEA. Trimming stripped 6 bases from V and 7 bases from J, with 16 bases between. CDR3 amino acids: CSVNPGGSNEQFF. The CDR3 bases are TGCAGCGTAAACCCCGGGGGAAGTAATGAGCAGTTCTTC.

The V call is TRBV13, the J call TRBJ2-3; 15 nucleotides line up with TRBD2. CDR3 length: 18 residues. V gave up 5 bases and J gave up 0 bases; unmatched junction bases: 6. CDR1 is PRHDT and CDR2 is FYEKMQ in the germline V gene (reference sequence). The CDR3 DNA reads TGTGCCAGCAGCGGACTAGCGGGGGGGACGATTAGCACAGATACGCAGTATTTT. Residues: CASSGLAGGTISTDTQYF.

V gene TRBV3-1 (or the pseudogene TRBV3-2) combines with J gene TRBJ2-5; 7 bases line up with TRBD2. V trimming: 3 bases; J trimming: 3 bases; junction bases outside the gene matches: 16. Germline loops: CDR1 LGHDT, CDR2 YNNKEL (reference sequence). The CDR3 sequence is 18 residues long. CDR3 sequence reads: CASSQARGRGSIKETQYF. For the CDR3, the DNA is TGTGCCAGCAGCCAGGCCCGAGGGAGGGGAAGTATTAAAGAGACCCAGTACTTC.

This clone occurred once. This chain links TRBV6-2 or TRBV6-3 with TRBJ2-3; 10 nucleotides line up with TRBD2. The CDR3 has 20 amino acids. Germline CDR1 MNHEY, CDR2 SVGEGT. After removal of 0 bases from V and 5 bases from J, the junction contained 17 bases not matched to a gene. The CDR3 loop reads CASSYSSYLAGEAGRDTQYF. CDR3 sequence (DNA): TGTGCCAGCAGTTACTCGAGCTATCTAGCGGGAGAGGCGGGTCGAGATACGCAGTATTTT.